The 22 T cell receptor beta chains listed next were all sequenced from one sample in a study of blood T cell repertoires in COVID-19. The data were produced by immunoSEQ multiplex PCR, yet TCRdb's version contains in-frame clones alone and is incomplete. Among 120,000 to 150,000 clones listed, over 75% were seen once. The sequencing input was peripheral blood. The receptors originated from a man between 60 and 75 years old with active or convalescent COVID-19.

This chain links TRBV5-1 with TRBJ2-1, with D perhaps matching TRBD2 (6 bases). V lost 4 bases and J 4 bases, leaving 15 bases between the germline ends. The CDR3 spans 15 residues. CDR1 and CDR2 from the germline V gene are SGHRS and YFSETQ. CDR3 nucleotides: TGCGCCAGCAGCGGCGGGACGAACCCGTACAATGAGCAGTTCTTC. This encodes CASSGGTNPYNEQFF.

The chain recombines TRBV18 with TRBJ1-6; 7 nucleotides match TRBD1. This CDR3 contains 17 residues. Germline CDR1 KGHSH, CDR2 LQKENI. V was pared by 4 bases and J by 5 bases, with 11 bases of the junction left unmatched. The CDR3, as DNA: TGTGCCAGCTCACTGAGCACAGGGGAGATACATAATTCACCCCTCCACTTT. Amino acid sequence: CASSLSTGEIHNSPLHF. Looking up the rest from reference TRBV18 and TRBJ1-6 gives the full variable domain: NAGVMQNPRHLVRRRGQEARLRCSPMKGHSHVYWYRQLPEEGLKFMVYLQKENIIDESGMPKERFSAEFPKEGPSILRIQQVVRGDSAAYFCASSLSTGEIHNSPLHFGNGTRLTVT.

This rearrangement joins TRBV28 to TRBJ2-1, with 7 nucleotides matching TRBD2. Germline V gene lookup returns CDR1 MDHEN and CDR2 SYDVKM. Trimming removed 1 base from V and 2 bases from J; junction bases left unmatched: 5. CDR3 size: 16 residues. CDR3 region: CASSLFSRGAYNEQFF. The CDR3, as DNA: TGTGCCAGCAGTTTATTCTCCCGGGGGGCCTACAATGAGCAGTTCTTC.

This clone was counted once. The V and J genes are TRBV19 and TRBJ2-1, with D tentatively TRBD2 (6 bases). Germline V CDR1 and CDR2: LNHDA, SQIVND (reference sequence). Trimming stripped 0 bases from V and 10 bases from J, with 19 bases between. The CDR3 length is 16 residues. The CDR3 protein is CASSIEGLIGRGEQFF. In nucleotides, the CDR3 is TGTGCCAGTAGTATAGAAGGACTAATAGGGCGAGGCGAGCAGTTCTTC. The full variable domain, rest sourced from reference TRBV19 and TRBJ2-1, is DGGITQSPKYLFRKEGQNVTLSCEQNLNHDAMYWYRQDPGQGLRLIYYSQIVNDFQKGDIAEGYSVSREKKESFPLTVTSAQKNPTAFYLCASSIEGLIGRGEQFFGPGTRLTVL.

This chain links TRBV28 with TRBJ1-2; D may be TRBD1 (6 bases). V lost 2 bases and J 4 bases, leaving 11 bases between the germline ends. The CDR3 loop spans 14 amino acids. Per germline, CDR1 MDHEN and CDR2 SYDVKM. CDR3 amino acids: CASSLVDRLYGYTF. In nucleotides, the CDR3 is TGTGCCAGCAGTTTAGTGGACAGACTCTATGGCTACACCTTC.

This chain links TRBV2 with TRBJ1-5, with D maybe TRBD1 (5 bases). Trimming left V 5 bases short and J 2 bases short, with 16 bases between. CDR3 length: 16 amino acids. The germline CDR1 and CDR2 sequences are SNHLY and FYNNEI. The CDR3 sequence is CASSSSLGGRNQPQHF. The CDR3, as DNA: TGTGCCAGCAGTTCCAGCTTGGGGGGACGCAATCAGCCCCAGCATTTT.

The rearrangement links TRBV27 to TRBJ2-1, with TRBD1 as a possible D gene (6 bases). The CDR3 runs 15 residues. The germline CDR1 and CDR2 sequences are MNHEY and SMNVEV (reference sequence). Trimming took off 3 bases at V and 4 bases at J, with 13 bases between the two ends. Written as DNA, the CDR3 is TGTGCCAGCAGTTTCTCCGGGACATATTACAATGAGCAGTTCTTC. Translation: CASSFSGTYYNEQFF.

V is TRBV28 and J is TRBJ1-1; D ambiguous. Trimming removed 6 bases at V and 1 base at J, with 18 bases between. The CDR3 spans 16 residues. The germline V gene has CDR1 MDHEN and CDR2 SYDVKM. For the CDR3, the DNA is TGTGCCAGCAGCTTAACCCGGGGAGCAGGGAACACTGAAGCTTTCTTT. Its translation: CASSLTRGAGNTEAFF.

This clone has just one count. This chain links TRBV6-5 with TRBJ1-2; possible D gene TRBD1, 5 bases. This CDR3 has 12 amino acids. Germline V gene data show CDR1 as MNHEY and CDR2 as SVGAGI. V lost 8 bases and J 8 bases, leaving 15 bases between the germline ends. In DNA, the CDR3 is TGTGCCAGCTCTCTAGGCCCAGGGGGCTACACCTTC. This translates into CASSLGPGGYTF.

CDR3 region: CASSQALGGLGGYTF. The CDR3 nucleotides read TGTGCCAGCAGCCAGGCCCTCGGGGGGTTGGGCGGCTACACCTTC. The gene calls are TRBV7-9 and TRBJ1-2; a weak D match, TRBD1 (5 bases). The V end lost 5 bases, the J end lost 8 bases, and 21 bases lay between the germline ends. The CDR3 is made up of 15 amino acids. Germline V CDR1 and CDR2: SEHNR, FQNEAQ (reference sequence).

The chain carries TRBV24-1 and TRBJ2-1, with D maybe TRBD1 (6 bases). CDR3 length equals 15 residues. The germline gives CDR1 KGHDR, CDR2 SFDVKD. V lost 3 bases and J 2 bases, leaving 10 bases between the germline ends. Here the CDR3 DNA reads TGTGCCACCAGTGATAACAGGGCTACCTACAATGAGCAGTTCTTC. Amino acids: CATSDNRATYNEQFF.

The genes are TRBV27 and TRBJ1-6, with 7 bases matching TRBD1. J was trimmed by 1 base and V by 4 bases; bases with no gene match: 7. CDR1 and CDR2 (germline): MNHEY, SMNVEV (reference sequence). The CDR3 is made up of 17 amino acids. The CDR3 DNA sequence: TGTGCCAGCAGTTCGGACAGGTGGGGGTCCTATAATTCACCCCTCCACTTT. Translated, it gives CASSSDRWGSYNSPLHF.

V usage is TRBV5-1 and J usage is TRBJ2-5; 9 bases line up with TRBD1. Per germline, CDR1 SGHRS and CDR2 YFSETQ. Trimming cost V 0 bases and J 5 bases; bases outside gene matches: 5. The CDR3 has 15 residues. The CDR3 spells CASSLDTGGRETQYF. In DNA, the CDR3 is TGCGCCAGCAGCTTGGATACAGGGGGCAGGGAGACCCAGTACTTC.

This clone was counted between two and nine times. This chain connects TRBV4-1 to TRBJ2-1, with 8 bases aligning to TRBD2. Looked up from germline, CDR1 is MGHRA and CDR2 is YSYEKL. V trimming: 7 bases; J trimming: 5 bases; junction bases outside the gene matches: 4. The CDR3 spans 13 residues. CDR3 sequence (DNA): TGCGCCAGCACGGGAGGGCGGAACAATGAGCAGTTCTTC. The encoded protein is CASTGGRNNEQFF.

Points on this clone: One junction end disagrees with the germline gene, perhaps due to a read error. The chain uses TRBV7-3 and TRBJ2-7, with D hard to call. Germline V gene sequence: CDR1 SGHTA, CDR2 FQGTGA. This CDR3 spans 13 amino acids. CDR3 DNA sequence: TGTGCCAGCAGGTTAAATCCCGAGTCGGAGCAGTACTTC. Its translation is CASRLNPESEQYF. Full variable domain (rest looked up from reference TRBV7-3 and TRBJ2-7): GAGVSQTPSNKVTEKGKYVELRCDPISGHTALYWYRQSLGQGPEFLIYFQGTGAADDSGLPNDRFFAVRPEGSVSTLKIQRTERGDSAVYLCASRLNPESEQYFGPGTRLTVT.

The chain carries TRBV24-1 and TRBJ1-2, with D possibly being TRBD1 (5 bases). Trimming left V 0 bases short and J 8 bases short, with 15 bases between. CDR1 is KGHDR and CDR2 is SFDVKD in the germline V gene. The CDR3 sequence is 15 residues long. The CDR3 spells CATSDLVGGIRGYTF. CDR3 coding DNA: TGTGCCACCAGTGATTTGGTCGGGGGGATCCGCGGCTACACCTTC.

The CDR3 loop reads CASSYRTGGLGTDTQYF. In DNA form, the CDR3 reads TGTGCCAGCAGTTACAGGACAGGGGGTCTTGGCACAGATACGCAGTATTTT. V is TRBV6-2 or TRBV6-3 and J is TRBJ2-3; 10 nucleotides line up with TRBD1. CDR3 size: 17 residues. V trimming: 2 bases; J trimming: 1 base; junction bases outside the gene matches: 6. Germline loops: CDR1 MNHEY, CDR2 SVGEGT.

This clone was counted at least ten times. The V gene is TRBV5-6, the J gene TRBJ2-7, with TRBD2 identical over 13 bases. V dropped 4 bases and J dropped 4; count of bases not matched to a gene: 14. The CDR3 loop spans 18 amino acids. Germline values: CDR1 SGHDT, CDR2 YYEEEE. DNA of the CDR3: TGTGCCAGCAGCCCTGGGACTAGCGGGAACAGGGTCGGGTACGAGCAGTACTTC. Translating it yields CASSPGTSGNRVGYEQYF.

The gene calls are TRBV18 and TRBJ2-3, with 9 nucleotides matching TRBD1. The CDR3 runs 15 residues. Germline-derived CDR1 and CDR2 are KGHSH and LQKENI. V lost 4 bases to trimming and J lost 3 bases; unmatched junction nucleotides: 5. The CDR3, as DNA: TGTGCCAGCTCACGACAGGGGGAGTGGACAGATACGCAGTATTTT. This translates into CASSRQGEWTDTQYF.

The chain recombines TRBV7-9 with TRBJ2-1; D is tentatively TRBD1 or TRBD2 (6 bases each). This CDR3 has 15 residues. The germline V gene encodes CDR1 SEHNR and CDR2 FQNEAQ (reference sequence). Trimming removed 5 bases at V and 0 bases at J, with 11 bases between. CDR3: CASSRGESSYNEQFF. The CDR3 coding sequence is TGTGCCAGCAGCAGGGGGGAGAGCTCCTACAATGAGCAGTTCTTC.

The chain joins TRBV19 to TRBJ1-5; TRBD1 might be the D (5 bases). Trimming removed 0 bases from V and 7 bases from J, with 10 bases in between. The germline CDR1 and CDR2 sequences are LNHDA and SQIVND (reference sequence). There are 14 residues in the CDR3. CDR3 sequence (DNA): TGTGCCAGTAGTATAGAATTCGGGGGGCAGCCCCAGCATTTT. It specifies CASSIEFGGQPQHF.

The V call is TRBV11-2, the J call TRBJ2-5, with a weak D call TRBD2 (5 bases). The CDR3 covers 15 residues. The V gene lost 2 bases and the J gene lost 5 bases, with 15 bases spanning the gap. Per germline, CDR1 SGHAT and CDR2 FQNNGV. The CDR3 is CASSLMGLASETQYF. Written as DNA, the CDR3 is TGTGCCAGCAGCTTAATGGGCCTAGCCAGTGAGACCCAGTACTTC.